This T cell receptor (beta chain) was observed in a study of blood T cells in healthy people across ages. V dropped 4 bases and J dropped 5 bases, with 20 bases sitting between them. The germline V gene has CDR1 SGHTA and CDR2 FQGNSA. CDR3 size: 16 residues. The sample holds many counts of this clonotype. Next came a second PCR, run for about 6 to 12 cycles, which used a sample-barcoded 5' primer along with a J-beta primer mix. Via MiXCR, TCRdb re-called the 5' RACE reads, giving one row per CDR3 protein. Of some 900,000 distinct CDR3 sequences in the sample, around 28% were seen once. This chain links TRBV7-2 with TRBJ2-5; D remains ambiguous. The clonotype originates from an elderly woman in good health. Specimen: blood. The CDR3 protein is CASSSRRTVLGETQYF. The CDR3 DNA sequence: TGTGCCAGCAGCTCACGCCGGACGGTCCTAGGGGAGACCCAGTACTTC.